This T cell receptor beta chain was obtained from a study of control samples from healthy donors and cancer patients. Sequencing was performed with immunoSEQ multiplex PCR; in TCRdb, only in-frame clones are kept and a portion is missing. The data hold approximately 94,000 clones, with around 87% observed a single time. This CDR3 is built from 16 residues. In germline, CDR1 is SEHNR, CDR2 FQNEAQ (reference sequence). V lost 5 bases, J lost 4 bases, and 11 bases stayed unmatched. This chain joins TRBV7-9 and TRBJ2-5, with 9 positions matching TRBD1. The sequenced sample was blood. The receptor was derived from a woman aged 50 to 65 in good health. The CDR3 loop reads CASSPGDRVKGETQYF. The DNA for the CDR3 is TGTGCCAGCAGCCCAGGGGACAGGGTCAAGGGAGAGACCCAGTACTTC.